This record covers a single TCR beta chain. Its antigen is not identified. V lost 5 bases to trimming and J lost 0 bases; unmatched junction nucleotides: 3. The CDR3 covers 15 residues. Germline-derived CDR1 and CDR2 are SGHTA and FQGNSA. This sample was taken from a study of T cell responses to AZD1222 COVID-19 vaccine. Profiled with immunoSEQ multiplex PCR; TCRdb holds only in-frame clones, not every one. The top ten clones hold around 3% of a sample with around 95,000 clones, approximately 90% of them seen once. Points from the study as a whole: Only six or seven AZD1222 recipients were seropositive at baseline. In a largely white British group with more females than males, clonal diversity was possibly underestimated. Spike was spanned by vaccine-associated CD4 TCRs, which were dominant at 160-218 and 743-854.

The TCR was taken from an adult in good health. This chain connects TRBV7-2 to TRBJ1-4; 7 nucleotides align to TRBD1. The material sequenced was peripheral blood, taken on day 0 of AZD1222 vaccination. The CDR3 here is CASSVTGTTNEKLFF. The DNA for the CDR3 is TGTGCCAGCAGCGTGACAGGGACAACTAATGAAAAACTGTTTTTT.